These 2 T cell receptor beta chains were all obtained from the same sample, sequenced in a study of post-analysis software for immune sequencing data. Study-level points and caveats: Among 5 or 6 TRBV segments more frequent in patients than controls were TRBV5-6, TRBV5-1 and TRBV20-1.

These receptors have no known antigen. The TCR beta cDNA libraries carried unique molecular identifiers. Each CDR3 protein is one row after TCRdb ran MiXCR on the PCR reads. This table has roughly 400,000 distinct CDR3 sequences, about 39% appearing once. The material sequenced was blood. The source of these receptors is a girl aged 2-10 years with multiple sclerosis.

The gene calls are TRBV14 and TRBJ2-3, with TRBD1 matching 10 bases. This CDR3 spans 16 amino acids. Trimming took 1 base from V and 3 from J; bases not matched to a gene: 4. Per germline, CDR1 SGHDN and CDR2 FVKESK. Written as DNA, the CDR3 is TGTGCCAGCAGCCAAGGGTGGGACAGGGGAACAGATACGCAGTATTTT. Encoded protein: CASSQGWDRGTDTQYF.

This rearrangement joins TRBV11-2 to TRBJ2-3, with 11 positions matching TRBD2. The trim removed 6 bases at V and 1 base at J, leaving 9 bases unmatched. The CDR3 contains 17 residues. The germline V gene has CDR1 SGHAT and CDR2 FQNNGV. CDR3 residues: CASSYRLAGGGTDTQYF. The CDR3 DNA reads as TGTGCCAGCAGTTATAGGCTAGCGGGGGGCGGCACAGATACGCAGTATTTT.